Following are 30 T cell receptor beta chains from one sample sequenced in a study of identical twins. Each CDR3 protein gets one entry after TCRdb re-called the 5' RACE reads with MiXCR. Of about 530,000 distinct CDR3 sequences listed, 12% to 15% are singletons. This sample also appeared in a second study, on yellow fever vaccine responses in identical twins.

Sequencing was performed on CD4+ T cells sorted from blood. All receptors come from a woman younger than 35 in good health.

The rearrangement links TRBV14 to TRBJ1-1; D not resolved. Germline V gene sequence: CDR1 SGHDN, CDR2 FVKESK. Trimming pared 0 bases from V and 6 bases from J, leaving 11 bases between. The CDR3 sequence is 14 residues long. CDR3 nucleotide sequence: TGTGCCAGCAGCCAAGATTACGCTTCTGCTGAAGCTTTCTTT. Translated: CASSQDYASAEAFF.

The rearrangement uses TRBV29-1 and TRBJ2-6; 9 nucleotides agree with TRBD1. The V segment lost 4 bases and the J segment 1 base; nucleotides outside the gene matches: 2. The length of the CDR3 is 15 residues. Germline V gene sequence: CDR1 SQVTM, CDR2 ANQGSEA. The CDR3 DNA is TGCAGCGTTGGGACAGGGGATTCTGGGGCCAACGTCCTGACTTTC. The encoded protein is CSVGTGDSGANVLTF.

This clonotype was detected a few times. The chain uses TRBV12-3 or TRBV12-4 and TRBJ2-2, with D uncertain. The germline V and J ends were trimmed by 7 bases and 3 bases, with 6 bases remaining between them. The CDR3 loop spans 12 amino acids. The CDR3 DNA sequence: TGTGCCAGCACCCTGTACACCGGGGAGCTGTTTTTT. It codes for CASTLYTGELFF.

CDR3 sequence reads: CASSGPVGTEAFF. In DNA, the CDR3 is TGTGCCAGTAGTGGCCCGGTGGGCACTGAAGCTTTCTTT. The genes are TRBV19 and TRBJ1-1, with D unresolved. V was clipped by 5 bases and J by 4 bases, with 11 bases between them. Germline V gene sequence: CDR1 LNHDA, CDR2 SQIVND (reference sequence). The CDR3 runs to 13 residues.

CDR3 protein: CASSQDLWASGSNEQYF. CDR3 bases: TGTGCCAGCAGCCAAGATCTGTGGGCTAGCGGGAGCAACGAGCAGTACTTC. The chain recombines TRBV3-1 with TRBJ2-7; 10 nucleotides line up with TRBD2. The J segment lost 5 bases and the V segment lost 0 bases, leaving 10 bases of the junction unmatched. This CDR3 is built from 17 residues. Germline lookup yields CDR1 LGHDT and CDR2 YNNKEL (reference sequence).

This sequence joins TRBV3-1 and TRBJ2-5; D might be TRBD1 (6 bases). Germline V lookup: CDR1 LGHDT, CDR2 YNNKEL (reference sequence). The CDR3 contains 16 residues. The V end lost 4 bases, the J end lost 5 bases, and 20 bases lay between the germline ends. The CDR3 sequence is CASSRGQGAGSETQYF. The CDR3 coding sequence is TGTGCCAGCAGCCGGGGGCAGGGTGCTGGTTCCGAGACCCAGTACTTC.

This clonotype showed up just a few times. The gene calls are TRBV2 and TRBJ2-1; TRBD2 agrees at 8 bases. This CDR3 is 14 amino acids long. Germline CDR1 SNHLY, CDR2 FYNNEI. V lost 6 bases and J lost 6; bases outside the gene matches: 7. The CDR3 DNA follows: TGTGCCAGCAGCCGGGGGGGCAGTGGCAATGAGCAGTTCTTC. It translates to CASSRGGSGNEQFF.

The sample holds a few counts of this clonotype. The rearrangement uses TRBV5-1 and TRBJ2-7; D is perhaps TRBD1 or TRBD2 (5 bases each). V was cut by 3 bases and J by 2 bases, with 15 bases left in between. Per germline, CDR1 SGHRS and CDR2 YFSETQ. The CDR3 is made up of 15 amino acids. CDR3 DNA: TGCGCCAGCAGCTCCTGGACGGGACCCACCTACGAGCAGTACTTC. This translates into CASSSWTGPTYEQYF. The full variable domain, its missing parts supplied by reference TRBV5-1 and TRBJ2-7, is KAGVTQTPRYLIKTRGQQVTLSCSPISGHRSVSWYQQTPGQGLQFLFEYFSETQRNKGNFPGRFSGRQFSNSRSEMNVSTLELGDSALYLCASSSWTGPTYEQYFGPGTRLTVT.

This clonotype was detected only a few times. The chain carries TRBV2 and TRBJ2-1, with D perhaps TRBD2 (6 bases). V was clipped by 1 base and J by 15 bases, with 13 bases between them. CDR1 and CDR2 from the germline V gene are SNHLY and FYNNEI. CDR3 length: 12 amino acids. This CDR3 reads CASSEVGRSPFF. The CDR3 DNA reads TGTGCCAGCAGTGAAGTAGGGAGGTCGCCGTTCTTC.

This chain's CDR3 is CASSGLLVGFYEQFF. CDR3 DNA sequence: TGTGCCAGCAGCGGTCTCCTCGTCGGGTTCTATGAGCAGTTCTTC. This rearrangement joins TRBV14 to TRBJ2-1, with D unclear. This CDR3 is 15 amino acids long. Germline CDR1 and CDR2: SGHDN and FVKESK. The V and J ends lost 5 bases and 8 bases respectively, with 19 bases between them.

This clonotype was recorded many times. The chain recombines TRBV29-1 with TRBJ1-2; D unresolved. Per germline, CDR1 SQVTM and CDR2 ANQGSEA. The V end lost 7 bases, the J end lost 2 bases, and 11 bases lay between the germline ends. CDR3 size: 12 residues. CDR3 DNA: TGCAGCGCCTTAACAGTCAACTATGGCTACACCTTC. The encoded protein is CSALTVNYGYTF.

The chain links TRBV5-5 to TRBJ1-2, with TRBD1 identical over 7 bases. J was trimmed by 4 bases and V by 0 bases; bases with no gene match: 6. Germline assignment: CDR1 SGHKS and CDR2 YYEKEE (reference sequence). CDR3 length: 15 residues. The CDR3 sequence: CASSLEAGGIYGYTF. CDR3 sequence (DNA): TGTGCCAGCAGCTTGGAGGCAGGGGGTATCTATGGCTACACCTTC.

The chain has TRBV20-1 and TRBJ2-6; either TRBD1 or TRBD2 may supply D (5 bases each). Deletions cut 5 bases from V and 1 base from J, with 9 bases between. The CDR3 contains 14 residues. Germline V lookup: CDR1 DFQATT, CDR2 SNEGSKA (reference sequence). CDR3 loop: CSAPGASGANVLTF. CDR3 nucleotides: TGCAGTGCTCCCGGGGCGTCTGGGGCCAACGTCCTGACTTTC.

The chain joins TRBV3-1 to TRBJ2-1; tentative D call: TRBD1 (6 bases). The V gene's germline CDR1 is LGHDT and CDR2 YNNKEL (reference sequence). Between the trimmed V and J ends, which lost 0 bases and 2 bases, there was a span of 20 bases. The CDR3 contains 19 residues. The CDR3 loop reads CASSQDNPWGQGPYNEQFF. CDR3 in DNA: TGTGCCAGCAGCCAAGATAACCCGTGGGGGCAGGGCCCCTACAATGAGCAGTTCTTC.

This chain uses TRBV20-1 with TRBJ2-3; no definite D call. The CDR3 totals 12 residues. From germline, CDR1 is DFQATT and CDR2 SNEGSKA (reference sequence). With 2 bases removed from V and 2 bases from J, the gap between germline ends came to 5 bases. This CDR3 reads CSARRNTDTQYF. As DNA, the CDR3 is TGCAGTGCTAGACGAAACACAGATACGCAGTATTTT.

This clonotype was seen only a few times. The chain is built from TRBV27 and TRBJ1-3; D ambiguous. Germline-derived CDR1 and CDR2 are MNHEY and SMNVEV (reference sequence). The CDR3 runs to 16 residues. V gave up 8 bases and J gave up 0 bases, with 17 bases separating them. The CDR3 region is CASGLGLHYSGNTIYF. The CDR3, as DNA: TGTGCCAGCGGACTCGGCCTACACTACTCTGGAAACACCATATATTTT.

This clonotype was seen a few times. The chain employs TRBV7-2 and TRBJ1-3, with TRBD1 as a possible D gene (6 bases). The CDR3 runs to 15 residues. V was cut by 4 bases and J by 1 base, with 11 bases left in between. Germline lookup yields CDR1 SGHTA and CDR2 FQGNSA. CDR3 coding DNA: TGTGCCAGCAGCTCTTGGGACATTTCTGGAAACACCATATATTTT. Residues: CASSSWDISGNTIYF. The whole variable domain, filled in from reference TRBV7-2 and TRBJ1-3, reads GAGVSQSPSNKVTEKGKDVELRCDPISGHTALYWYRQSLGQGLEFLIYFQGNSAPDKSGLPSDRFSAERTGGSVSTLTIQRTQQEDSAVYLCASSSWDISGNTIYFGEGSWLTVV.

The chain is built from TRBV5-1 and TRBJ2-3, with a possible D match to TRBD1 (6 bases). From germline, CDR1 is SGHRS and CDR2 YFSETQ. Trimming stripped 4 bases from V and 2 bases from J, with 11 bases between. The CDR3 contains 14 residues. The CDR3 loop reads CASSPRDNTDTQYF. The DNA for the CDR3 is TGCGCCAGCAGCCCACGGGACAACACAGATACGCAGTATTTT.

This chain connects TRBV12-3 or TRBV12-4 to TRBJ1-6, with D unresolved. Trimming took off 5 bases at V and 3 bases at J, with 11 bases between the two ends. This CDR3 comprises 15 residues. This CDR3 is CASSPGRGYNSPLHF. The CDR3 DNA reads as TGTGCCAGCAGTCCCGGCCGGGGCTATAATTCACCCCTCCACTTT.

V usage is TRBV12-3 or TRBV12-4 and J usage is TRBJ2-1; 15 positions match TRBD2. This CDR3 comprises 19 residues. Trimming at V came to 6 bases and at J to 0 bases, leaving 9 bases not matched to a gene. This CDR3 is CASSQGLAGGLSSYNEQFF. DNA of the CDR3: TGTGCCAGCAGCCAGGGACTAGCGGGGGGATTAAGCTCCTACAATGAGCAGTTCTTC.

This clonotype was recorded a few times. This sequence joins TRBV20-1 and TRBJ1-6; D is possibly TRBD1 (5 bases). V dropped 3 bases and J dropped 7 bases, with 7 bases sitting between them. The V gene's germline CDR1 is DFQATT and CDR2 SNEGSKA (reference sequence). This CDR3 contains 12 residues. CDR3 residues: CSAREGNSPLHF. The DNA for the CDR3 is TGCAGTGCTAGGGAGGGGAATTCACCCCTCCACTTT.

This clonotype appeared once. This chain connects TRBV2 to TRBJ2-5, with 7 positions matching TRBD1. Trimming at V came to 5 bases and at J to 5 bases, leaving 8 bases not matched to a gene. CDR1 and CDR2 from the germline V gene are SNHLY and FYNNEI. This CDR3 has 14 residues. The CDR3 DNA follows: TGTGCCAGCAGTCATCCGGGACAGCGGGAGACCCAGTACTTC. This encodes CASSHPGQRETQYF.

The J gene is TRBJ1-1, the V gene TRBV10-3; D is undetermined. The germline CDR1 and CDR2 sequences are ENHRY and SYGVKD. Trimming removed 1 base at V and 1 base at J, with 7 bases between. The CDR3 spans 14 residues. CDR3 bases: TGTGCCATCAGTGAGTTGTTGGGGAACACTGAAGCTTTCTTT. Residues: CAISELLGNTEAFF.

This clonotype was observed a handful of times. This chain joins TRBV20-1 and TRBJ2-3, with D hard to call. Germline V gene lookup returns CDR1 DFQATT and CDR2 SNEGSKA (reference sequence). The CDR3 covers 14 residues. Trimming shortened V by 4 bases and J by 0 bases, and 11 bases separated the two germline ends. The CDR3 DNA reads as TGCAGTGCTAAGACAACGTCTAGCACAGATACGCAGTATTTT. Protein product: CSAKTTSSTDTQYF.

The rearrangement uses TRBV28 and TRBJ1-5; no clear D. The V gene lost 5 bases and the J gene lost 6 bases, with 20 bases spanning the gap. Germline V lookup: CDR1 MDHEN, CDR2 SYDVKM. The CDR3 totals 16 residues. The CDR3, as DNA: TGTGCCAGCAGTCCGCCGGTCGCCGCCCCTGGTCAGCCCCAGCATTTT. Translation: CASSPPVAAPGQPQHF.

Many counts were recorded for this clonotype. This sequence joins TRBV10-3 and TRBJ2-7, with unresolved D. Germline V lookup: CDR1 ENHRY, CDR2 SYGVKD. The CDR3 contains 15 residues. Trimming cost V 0 bases and J 0 bases, with 9 bases left between them. CDR3 DNA: TGTGCCATCAGTGAGTCGAAAGGAAACTCCTACGAGCAGTACTTC. It yields the protein CAISESKGNSYEQYF.

The rearrangement links TRBV12-3 or TRBV12-4 to TRBJ1-1; 7 bases fit TRBD1. This CDR3 comprises 17 residues. Trimming cost V 3 bases and J 1 base; bases outside gene matches: 11. CDR3 sequence: CASSFSGGRGSNTEAFF. The CDR3 bases are TGTGCCAGCAGTTTTTCAGGGGGGCGCGGATCGAACACTGAAGCTTTCTTT.

This clonotype occurred a few times. The rearrangement uses TRBV5-1 and TRBJ2-3; D gene unclear. Germline CDR1 is SGHRS and CDR2 is YFSETQ. The CDR3 loop spans 13 amino acids. The V and J ends lost 4 bases and 2 bases respectively, with 8 bases between them. The CDR3 nucleotides read TGCGCCAGCAGCCGCTACGACACAGATACGCAGTATTTT. Translating gives CASSRYDTDTQYF.

This clonotype has just a few counts. The chain joins TRBV5-1 to TRBJ1-4; 7 bases line up with TRBD1. The germline V gene has CDR1 SGHRS and CDR2 YFSETQ. With V trimmed by 1 base and J by 4 bases, 7 bases remained unmatched. This CDR3 has 16 amino acids. CDR3 sequence (DNA): TGCGCCAGCAGCTTGTTGGCGGGACAGATTAATGAAAAACTGTTTTTT. Amino acids: CASSLLAGQINEKLFF.

A few counts support this clonotype. The V gene is TRBV12-3 or TRBV12-4, the J gene TRBJ2-1; TRBD2 matches at 14 bases. Trimming at V came to 8 bases and at J to 6 bases, leaving 6 bases not matched to a gene. The CDR3 is 15 amino acids. The CDR3 sequence is CASERGTSGSNEQFF. The CDR3 DNA follows: TGTGCCAGCGAAAGGGGGACTAGCGGGAGCAATGAGCAGTTCTTC.